Reported below is one T cell receptor beta chain. Its binding antigen is unknown. No base quality values were provided; no much bigger clone lies one nucleotide off. The sample comes from a study of cytotoxic CD8 clonotypes in ibrutinib-treated CLL (TCRdb year 2021). Regarding the study in general: The cohort was composed of under 12 relapsed/refractory and about 15 treatment-naive patients; IGHV unmutated status was identified in some 17 patients. Cryopreserved peripheral blood mononuclear cells were collected before treatment, at response, and at either disease progression or sustained remission. Patients were still on ibrutinib when every remission and progressive disease sample was collected. On average, each sample yielded 255,043 productive templates and roughly 95,000 productive rearrangements. Responses were partial in roughly 24 patients and complete in 2; after median about 5.5 years follow-up, some 14 stayed in remission and roughly twelve progressed. Response samples were taken after a median of around 13 months on treatment, ranging from about 6 to 40 months. Longitudinal samples were available for about 30% of the roughly 90 trial participants. Overall study results and their limits: At ibrutinib response clonality went up, during sustained remission it held steady, and at progression it dropped back toward baseline. Sustained-remission and progressing patients did not have matched sampling times, and lymph node repertoires were not examined. Public clonotypes were rare and either contracted or stayed stable during treatment, and the rise in clonality at ibrutinib response reflected the expansion of private clonotypes. Baseline clonality exceeded that of age-matched healthy donors and correlated strongly with circulating CD8+ T-cell counts.

Each clonotype received, on average, about 10x coverage in deep resolution sequencing performed on a MiSeq, where the target depth lay between 1 in 1 million and 1 in 200,000 T cells. The immunoSEQ hsTCRB Kit was used to generate TCR beta libraries. The original methods were these. Data were analyzed with ImmunoSEQ Data Assistant and ImmunoSEQ Analyzer, with V, D and J genes assigned per IMGT definitions. Clonality, which ranges from 0 to 1, was calculated as one minus the normalized Shannon entropy of productive rearrangement frequencies. Only overrepresented clonotypes making up at least 0.05% of the repertoire of each patient were included in the public clonotype analysis. Some twelve repertoires from age-matched healthy donors, obtained from immuneACCESS, served as clonality controls. TCRdb limited this immuneACCESS table to in-frame rearrangements with V and J called. A share of clones is missing; checked studies link under half to unresolved V genes, and the rest is unexplained. V, J and clone size derive from that table, while D and trimming were established from the DNA sequence. For this sample the table gives 130,000 or so clones, of which 84% were detected only once. The ten largest clonotypes hold about 3.3% of the sample.

Between the V and J ends, shortened by 4 bases and 4 bases respectively, the junction contains 11 bases. The CDR3 runs 14 amino acids, cysteine and phenylalanine included. Only the CDR3 DNA stays, 42 bases, in frame from base 1. The germline V gene encodes CDR1 SGHRS and CDR2 YFSETQ. According to the study, the label for this sample's time point signals: roughly 2 years on ibrutinib. For TCR beta library preparation, approximately 2 micrograms of genomic DNA was extracted from cryopreserved PBMCs. Longitudinal blood samples from CLL patients on ibrutinib monotherapy underwent high-throughput TCR beta sequencing. The patients took part in an open-label, single-center phase 2 trial of ibrutinib monotherapy.

This receptor was identified in a human donor with chronic lymphocytic leukemia. The specimen was PBMCs, collected after 24 months of ibrutinib treatment. The receptor chain draws on TRBV5-1 and TRBJ2-2; possibly the D gene is TRBD1, per 6 matching bases. The CDR3 here reads CASSPGHRTGELFF. In nucleotides, the sequence is TGCGCCAGCAGCCCGGGACACCGCACCGGGGAGCTGTTTTTT.